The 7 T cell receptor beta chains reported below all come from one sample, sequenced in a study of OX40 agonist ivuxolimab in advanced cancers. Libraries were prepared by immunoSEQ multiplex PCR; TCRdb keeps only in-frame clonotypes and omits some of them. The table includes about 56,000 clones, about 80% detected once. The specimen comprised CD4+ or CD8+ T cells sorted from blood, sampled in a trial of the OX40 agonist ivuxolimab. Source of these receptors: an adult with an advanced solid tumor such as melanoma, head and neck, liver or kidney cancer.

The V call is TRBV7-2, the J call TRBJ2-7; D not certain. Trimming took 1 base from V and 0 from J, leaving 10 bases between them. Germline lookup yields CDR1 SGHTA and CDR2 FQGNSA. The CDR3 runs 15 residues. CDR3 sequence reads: CASSLGRRSSYEQYF. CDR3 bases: TGTGCCAGCAGCTTAGGAAGGCGGAGCTCCTACGAGCAGTACTTC. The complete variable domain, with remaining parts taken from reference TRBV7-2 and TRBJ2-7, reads GAGVSQSPSNKVTEKGKDVELRCDPISGHTALYWYRQSLGQGLEFLIYFQGNSAPDKSGLPSDRFSAERTGGSVSTLTIQRTQQEDSAVYLCASSLGRRSSYEQYFGPGTRLTVT.

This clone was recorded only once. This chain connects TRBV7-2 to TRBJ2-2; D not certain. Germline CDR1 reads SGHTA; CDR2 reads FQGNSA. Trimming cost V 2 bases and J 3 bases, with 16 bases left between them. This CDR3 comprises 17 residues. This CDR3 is CASSLTRESAYTGELFF. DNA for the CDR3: TGTGCCAGCAGCTTAACCAGAGAAAGCGCATACACCGGGGAGCTGTTTTTT.

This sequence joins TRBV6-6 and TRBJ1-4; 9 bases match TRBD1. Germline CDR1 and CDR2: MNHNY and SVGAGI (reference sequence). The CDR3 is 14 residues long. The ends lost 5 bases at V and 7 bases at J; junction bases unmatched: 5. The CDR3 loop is CASSPTTGGEKLFF. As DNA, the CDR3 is TGTGCCAGCAGTCCCACGACAGGGGGTGAAAAACTGTTTTTT.

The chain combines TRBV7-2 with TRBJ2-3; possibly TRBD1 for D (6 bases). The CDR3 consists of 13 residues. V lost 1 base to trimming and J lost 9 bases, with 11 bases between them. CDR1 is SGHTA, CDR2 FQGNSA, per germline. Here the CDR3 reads CASSLVGGDTQYF. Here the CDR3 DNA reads TGTGCCAGCAGCTTAGTAGGGGGAGACACGCAGTATTTT.

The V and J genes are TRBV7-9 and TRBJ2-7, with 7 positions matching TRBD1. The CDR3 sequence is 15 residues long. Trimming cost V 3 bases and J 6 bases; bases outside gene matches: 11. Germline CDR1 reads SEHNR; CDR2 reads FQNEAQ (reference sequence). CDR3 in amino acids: CASSFRSTGDAEQYF. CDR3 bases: TGTGCCAGCAGCTTCAGGTCTACAGGGGATGCCGAGCAGTACTTC.

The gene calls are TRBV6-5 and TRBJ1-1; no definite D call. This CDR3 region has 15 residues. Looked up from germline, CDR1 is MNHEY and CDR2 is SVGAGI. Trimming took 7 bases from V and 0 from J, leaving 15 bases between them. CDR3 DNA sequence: TGTGCCAGCAAAGGGCGGGCTTCCATGAACACTGAAGCTTTCTTT. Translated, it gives CASKGRASMNTEAFF.

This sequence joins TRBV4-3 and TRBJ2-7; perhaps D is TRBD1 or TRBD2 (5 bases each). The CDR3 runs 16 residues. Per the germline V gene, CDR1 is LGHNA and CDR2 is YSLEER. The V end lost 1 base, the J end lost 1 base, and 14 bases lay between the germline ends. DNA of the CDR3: TGCGCCAGCAGCCAAGCATGGCCCGAGGGGTCCTACGAGCAGTACTTC. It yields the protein CASSQAWPEGSYEQYF.